This TCR beta chain derives from a study of T cell responses to AZD1222 COVID-19 vaccine. Details on this clone: Antigen: not known.

Assay used: immunoSEQ multiplex PCR; TCRdb lists only in-frame clones, some missing. Among around 190,000 clones, around 94% were seen once, and the ten largest hold 1.5% to 2%. Pooling of second doses given at about 4 or about 12 weeks was done. The V end lost 2 bases, the J end lost 0 bases, and 8 bases lay between the germline ends. Germline CDR1 SGHVS, CDR2 FNYEAQ. This CDR3 has 15 residues. Points from the study as a whole: Nearly half of unique spike-specific TCRs reportedly avoided B.1.351 and B.1.1.7 mutated regions.

The clonotype originates from an adult who received the AZD1222 COVID-19 vaccine. The specimen comprised peripheral blood, sampled 28 days after the second AZD1222 dose. This rearrangement joins TRBV7-6 to TRBJ1-5, with a tentative D call TRBD1 (5 bases). CDR3 sequence: CASSLTGDSNQPQHF. DNA of the CDR3: TGTGCCAGCAGCTTAACAGGCGATAGCAATCAGCCCCAGCATTTT.